The 4 T cell receptor beta chains below come from one sample, sequenced in a study of blood T cells in healthy people across ages. The second PCR ran roughly 7 to 12 cycles with a sample-barcoded 5' primer and J-beta primers. TCRdb re-called the 5' RACE reads with MiXCR, one entry per CDR3 protein. The repertoire includes 580,000 or so distinct CDR3 sequences, 47% of them detected once, and around 24% sits in the top ten. Sequenced material: blood. These receptors originate from an older man in good health.

The chain recombines TRBV11-3 with TRBJ2-3; D may be TRBD2 (6 bases). There are 17 residues in the CDR3. V dropped 1 base and J dropped 6 bases, with 20 bases sitting between them. Germline V lookup: CDR1 SGHNT, CDR2 YENEEA. CDR3 loop: CASSLGVGDSHRDTQYF. DNA for the CDR3: TGTGCCAGCAGCTTAGGGGTCGGGGACTCGCATCGCGATACGCAGTATTTT.

The rearrangement joins TRBV29-1 to TRBJ1-4; a possible D gene is TRBD1 (5 bases). Germline-derived CDR1 and CDR2 are SQVTM and ANQGSEA. The germline V and J ends were trimmed by 7 bases and 7 bases, with 19 bases remaining between them. The CDR3 has 14 residues. In DNA form, the CDR3 reads TGCAGCGCGAGGACACAACGGGCGGCTGAAAAACTGTTTTTT. This codes for CSARTQRAAEKLFF.

This sequence joins TRBV10-3 and TRBJ2-1; perhaps D is TRBD1 or TRBD2 (5 bases each). Germline loops: CDR1 ENHRY, CDR2 SYGVKD. Trimming took off 3 bases at V and 2 bases at J, with 11 bases between the two ends. CDR3 length equals 15 residues. This CDR3 is CAISDRQGPYNEQFF. The CDR3 nucleotides read TGTGCCATCAGTGATCGCCAGGGACCCTACAATGAGCAGTTCTTC.

The V gene is TRBV9, the J gene TRBJ2-3; D is ambiguous. The CDR3 runs to 17 residues. V shed 0 bases and J shed 1 base, with 15 bases lying between them. Germline CDR1 is SGDLS and CDR2 is YYNGEE. CDR3 DNA sequence: TGTGCCAGCAGCGTAGCTAGGACCACTTCTGGCACAGATACGCAGTATTTT. Its protein product is CASSVARTTSGTDTQYF. The whole variable domain, remainder taken from reference TRBV9 and TRBJ2-3, is DSGVTQTPKHLITATGQRVTLRCSPRSGDLSVYWYQQSLDQGLQFLIQYYNGEERAKGNILERFSAQQFPDLHSELNLSSLELGDSALYFCASSVARTTSGTDTQYFGPGTRLTVL.